The clone carrying this TCR beta chain was picked up one time. Repertoires were generated with immunoSEQ multiplex PCR, while TCRdb's copy carries only in-frame clones and drops some. This sample yields tens of thousands of clones, of which about 85% are seen a single time; roughly 19% belongs to the top ten. The entry originates in a study of blood T cell repertoires in COVID-19. V lost 0 bases and J 2 bases, leaving 13 bases between the germline ends. CDR3 size: 16 residues. The germline V gene encodes CDR1 ENHRY and CDR2 SYGVKD. The V gene is TRBV10-3, the J gene TRBJ1-2; D is uncertain. Sequencing used peripheral blood. This TCR came from a man aged 50 to 60 in a cohort sampled during active COVID-19. In DNA, the CDR3 is TGTGCCATCAGTGAGTCGCGGGCCCGATCCAACTATGGCTACACCTTC. Translating it yields CAISESRARSNYGYTF.